The 30 T cell receptor beta chains presented below share a single source sample, sequenced in a study of patients and donors after allogeneic stem cell transplantation. From the RT-PCR reads, TCRdb called clonotypes with MiXCR, one entry per CDR3 protein. Of approximately 410,000 distinct CDR3 sequences in the sample, roughly 17% were seen once. The sample taken for sequencing was blood, either unsorted or a sorted T cell fraction (not recorded which). The origin of the receptors is a human donor who was either an allogeneic HSCT recipient or a stem cell or donor lymphocyte infusion donor (not recorded which). It is not recorded whose cells these are; they may come from a transplant donor.

In DNA, the CDR3 is TGCGCCAGCAGCCAAGATCGGACACTGAACACTGAAGCTTTCTTT. Amino acids: CASSQDRTLNTEAFF. The chain combines TRBV4-1 with TRBJ1-1; a weak D match, TRBD1 (5 bases). This CDR3 is built from 15 residues. Trimming stripped 0 bases from V and 0 bases from J, with 8 bases between. CDR1 and CDR2 (germline): MGHRA, YSYEKL.

There are a few counts of this clonotype. The rearrangement uses TRBV6-2 or TRBV6-3 and TRBJ1-2, with TRBD1 matching over 9 bases. CDR3 length: 15 residues. Germline CDR1 reads MNHEY; CDR2 reads SVGEGT. J lost 6 bases, V lost 5 bases, and 10 bases had no gene match. As DNA, the CDR3 is TGTGCCAGCAGTCGGCCGGGACAGGGTTTTAATGGCTACACCTTC. Protein: CASSRPGQGFNGYTF.

This clonotype has more than one count but fewer than ten. The rearrangement uses TRBV3-1 and TRBJ1-6; a possible D gene is TRBD1 (5 bases). Trimming took 2 bases from V and 14 from J, leaving 19 bases between them. This CDR3 is 15 amino acids long. The V gene's germline CDR1 is LGHDT and CDR2 YNNKEL (reference sequence). CDR3 sequence: CASSQMSQGLLALHF. The CDR3 nucleotides read TGTGCCAGCAGCCAAATGAGTCAGGGTCTACTTGCCCTCCACTTT.

The table lists this clonotype with many counts. The chain recombines TRBV5-6 with TRBJ2-3; D is possibly TRBD1 (6 bases). The CDR3 is 15 amino acids. The V end lost 4 bases, the J end lost 5 bases, and 17 bases lay between the germline ends. In germline, CDR1 is SGHDT, CDR2 YYEEEE. The CDR3 DNA is TGTGCCAGCAGCCTCCGAGGACAGATTGGAGATACGCAGTATTTT. Its translation is CASSLRGQIGDTQYF.

The sample holds many counts of this clonotype. The chain has TRBV25-1 and TRBJ1-4; D gene ambiguous. V was cut by 6 bases and J by 5 bases, with 4 bases left in between. CDR1 MGHDK and CDR2 SYGVNS come from the germline V gene. This CDR3 comprises 11 residues. The CDR3 bases are TGTGCCAGCAGCTCAAATGAAAAACTGTTTTTT. This translates into CASSSNEKLFF.

This clonotype was observed at least ten times. V is TRBV7-9 and J is TRBJ2-2; 9 bases are shared with TRBD2. V trimming: 11 bases; J trimming: 6 bases; junction bases outside the gene matches: 10. The CDR3 runs to 14 residues. Germline CDR1 is SEHNR and CDR2 is FQNEAQ (reference sequence). CDR3 residues: CAGKREDNAGELFF. The CDR3 coding sequence is TGTGCCGGCAAGCGGGAGGATAACGCCGGGGAGCTGTTTTTT.

This clonotype was seen only a few times. This chain joins TRBV30 and TRBJ1-6; D unclear. Trimming shortened V by 5 bases and J by 9 bases, and 17 bases separated the two germline ends. CDR3 size: 14 residues. CDR1 GTSNPN and CDR2 SVGIG come from the germline V gene (reference sequence). CDR3 in DNA: TGTGCCTGGCTTGACTCGCACGGAGGTTCACCCCTCCACTTT. Translating it yields CAWLDSHGGSPLHF.

The V call is TRBV2, the J call TRBJ2-2; TRBD1 is a possible D gene (5 bases). The length of the CDR3 is 12 residues. With 7 bases removed from V and 6 bases from J, the gap between germline ends came to 9 bases. CDR1 and CDR2 (germline): SNHLY, FYNNEI. CDR3 sequence reads: CASTRTSGELFF. CDR3 nucleotides: TGTGCCAGCACCAGGACATCCGGGGAGCTGTTTTTT. The complete variable domain, with remaining parts taken from reference TRBV2 and TRBJ2-2, reads EPEVTQTPSHQVTQMGQEVILRCVPISNHLYFYWYRQILGQKVEFLVSFYNNEISEKSEIFDDQFSVERPDGSNFTLKIRSTKLEDSAMYFCASTRTSGELFFGEGSRLTVL.

The V gene is TRBV5-1, the J gene TRBJ2-7, with 8 bases lining up with TRBD1. The length of the CDR3 is 15 residues. Germline-derived CDR1 and CDR2 are SGHRS and YFSETQ. V was pared by 0 bases and J by 6 bases, with 8 bases of the junction left unmatched. The CDR3 is CASSLAGDRPSEQYF. The CDR3 DNA sequence: TGCGCCAGCAGCTTGGCGGGGGACAGGCCCTCCGAGCAGTACTTC.

As to this clonotype: One end of the junction fails to match germline, which may point to a read error. The V gene is TRBV5-1, the J gene TRBJ2-7; D gene unclear. CDR1 is SGHRS, CDR2 YFSETQ, per germline. This CDR3 is 12 amino acids long. CDR3 coding DNA: TGCGCCAGCAGCTTGGTCGGGTACGAGCACTACTTC. This translates into CASSLVGYEHYF.

This clonotype was recorded a few times. The chain links TRBV7-3 to TRBJ2-2; D gene uncertain. Per the germline V gene, CDR1 is SGHTA and CDR2 is FQGTGA. With 2 bases removed from V and 6 bases from J, the gap between germline ends came to 4 bases. The length of the CDR3 is 12 residues. The CDR3 DNA follows: TGTGCCAGCAGCTTATACTCCGGGGAGCTGTTTTTT. It translates to CASSLYSGELFF. Full variable domain (outside the CDR3, taken from reference TRBV7-3 and TRBJ2-2): GAGVSQTPSNKVTEKGKYVELRCDPISGHTALYWYRQSLGQGPEFLIYFQGTGAADDSGLPNDRFFAVRPEGSVSTLKIQRTERGDSAVYLCASSLYSGELFFGEGSRLTVL.

V and J are TRBV5-6 and TRBJ2-5; 13 bases align to TRBD2. Germline values: CDR1 SGHDT, CDR2 YYEEEE. The V gene end was trimmed by 7 bases and the J gene end by 5 bases; junction bases not matched to a gene: 2. The CDR3 runs to 13 residues. As DNA, the CDR3 is TGTGCCAGCCGGACTAGCGGGGGTGAGACCCAGTACTTC. Its translation: CASRTSGGETQYF.

This chain joins TRBV6-5 and TRBJ1-3; D unresolved. The CDR3 spans 15 residues. V lost 4 bases to trimming and J lost 0 bases, with 10 bases between them. Germline V lookup: CDR1 MNHEY, CDR2 SVGAGI. The CDR3 sequence is CASSWTEDSGNTIYF. As DNA, the CDR3 is TGTGCCAGCAGTTGGACGGAGGACTCTGGAAACACCATATATTTT.

The chain carries TRBV7-9 and TRBJ2-1; tentative D call: TRBD1 (6 bases). The length of the CDR3 is 14 residues. Trimming removed 2 bases at V and 9 bases at J, with 14 bases between. Germline-derived CDR1 and CDR2 are SEHNR and FQNEAQ (reference sequence). DNA for the CDR3: TGTGCCAGCAGCTTAAGAGACACCAGGGGTGAGCAGTTCTTC. This translates into CASSLRDTRGEQFF.

CDR3 protein: CASSLERTGDTEAFF. CDR3 bases: TGCGCCAGCAGCTTGGAGAGGACAGGGGACACTGAAGCTTTCTTT. The chain links TRBV5-1 to TRBJ1-1, with TRBD1 matching over 9 bases. The V and J ends lost 0 bases and 3 bases, in that order; junction bases with no gene match: 3. Per germline, CDR1 SGHRS and CDR2 YFSETQ. The length of the CDR3 is 15 residues.

This clonotype was seen a few times. The junction departs from the called germline gene at one end, perhaps through a read error. The chain couples TRBV6-5 to TRBJ1-3; 9 bases match TRBD1. CDR1 is MNHEY and CDR2 is SVGAGI in the germline V gene. This CDR3 contains 13 residues. CDR3 DNA sequence: TGTGCCAGCAGTTACTCCAGGACAGGGGCCGTAGCTTTT. Its translation: CASSYSRTGAVAF.

This clonotype was seen ten or more times. The rearrangement links TRBV4-2 to TRBJ1-5, with 7 bases fitting TRBD1. This CDR3 contains 16 residues. Germline V CDR1 and CDR2: LGHNA, YNFKEQ. The J segment lost 4 bases and the V segment lost 0 bases, leaving 6 bases of the junction unmatched. CDR3 protein: CASSQDSGQANQPQHF. Written as DNA, the CDR3 is TGTGCCAGCAGCCAAGATTCAGGACAGGCAAATCAGCCCCAGCATTTT.

The chain links TRBV20-1 to TRBJ1-4; the D is unclear. CDR3 length: 13 amino acids. The V and J ends lost 1 base and 6 bases respectively, with 9 bases between them. Germline CDR1 is DFQATT and CDR2 is SNEGSKA (reference sequence). The DNA of the CDR3 is TGCAGTGCTAGAGGAGCGACTTATGAAAAACTGTTTTTT. It yields the protein CSARGATYEKLFF.

This clonotype was seen only a few times. The chain employs TRBV29-1 and TRBJ2-5; D is possibly TRBD1 (6 bases). Germline V gives CDR1 SQVTM, CDR2 ANQGSEA. The CDR3 is made up of 13 amino acids. For the CDR3, the DNA is TGCGGGGGTTGGGGGCGGCGGCAAGAGACCCAGTACTTC. It encodes CGGWGRRQETQYF.

This clonotype was seen only a few times. The chain couples TRBV14 to TRBJ2-1; D is unclear. The germline V and J ends were trimmed by 3 bases and 4 bases, with 7 bases remaining between them. Germline V lookup: CDR1 SGHDN, CDR2 FVKESK. This CDR3 contains 13 residues. The CDR3 loop is CASSQANYNEQFF. The CDR3 DNA follows: TGTGCCAGCAGCCAGGCCAATTACAATGAGCAGTTCTTC. Full variable domain (outside the CDR3, taken from reference TRBV14 and TRBJ2-1): EAGVTQFPSHSVIEKGQTVTLRCDPISGHDNLYWYRRVMGKEIKFLLHFVKESKQDESGMPNNRFLAERTGGTYSTLKVQPAELEDSGVYFCASSQANYNEQFFGPGTRLTVL.

This chain joins TRBV20-1 and TRBJ2-1, with 7 bases lining up with TRBD2. V gave up 2 bases and J gave up 3 bases; unmatched junction bases: 16. CDR1 and CDR2 from the germline V gene are DFQATT and SNEGSKA (reference sequence). The CDR3 loop spans 18 amino acids. The CDR3 bases are TGCAGTGCTAGATTCCCCGAAAGCTCCCCGGGGGGCTACAATGAGCAGTTCTTC. Its protein product is CSARFPESSPGGYNEQFF.

This clonotype has only a few counts. The chain carries TRBV3-1 and TRBJ2-3; maybe TRBD1 (6 bases). V lost 0 bases and J lost 8, with 12 bases in between. The germline V gene encodes CDR1 LGHDT and CDR2 YNNKEL (reference sequence). This CDR3 has 14 amino acids. The CDR3 coding sequence is TGTGCCAGCAGCCAAGATGGTTTAGGGGGTACGCAGTATTTT. Translating gives CASSQDGLGGTQYF.

A few counts support this clonotype. The chain couples TRBV6-1 to TRBJ1-5, with 8 bases matching TRBD1. This CDR3 is built from 14 residues. V was clipped by 6 bases and J by 12 bases; unmatched bases: 13. Germline V gives CDR1 MNHNS, CDR2 SASEGT. CDR3 nucleotide sequence: TGTGCCAGCAGCGAGAGGGGGTGGACAGGGCTCCAGCATTTT. Residues: CASSERGWTGLQHF.

A few counts support this clonotype. The chain employs TRBV5-1 and TRBJ1-3; 7 bases are shared with TRBD1. V lost 0 bases and J lost 2; bases outside the gene matches: 5. The germline CDR1 and CDR2 sequences are SGHRS and YFSETQ. The CDR3 loop spans 16 amino acids. This chain's CDR3 is CASSLGETGAGNTIYF. CDR3 bases: TGCGCCAGCAGCTTGGGGGAAACAGGGGCTGGAAACACCATATATTTT.

Ten or more counts support this clonotype. This chain joins TRBV5-1 and TRBJ2-3; no definite D call. The V and J ends lost 0 bases and 2 bases respectively, with 10 bases between them. The CDR3 is 15 amino acids. Germline V gene lookup returns CDR1 SGHRS and CDR2 YFSETQ. The CDR3 DNA is TGCGCCAGCAGCTTGGACCATTCAGCCACAGATACGCAGTATTTT. Translating it yields CASSLDHSATDTQYF.

This clonotype appeared a few times. The chain carries TRBV3-1 and TRBJ2-5; TRBD2 matches 10 bases. This CDR3 is built from 17 residues. From germline, CDR1 is LGHDT and CDR2 YNNKEL (reference sequence). The V and J ends lost 0 bases and 0 bases, in that order; junction bases with no gene match: 4. For the CDR3, the DNA is TGTGCCAGCAGCCAAGAAATAGCGGGAGGATACCAAGAGACCCAGTACTTC. It is translated as CASSQEIAGGYQETQYF.

This clonotype was observed at least ten times. This chain connects TRBV5-1 to TRBJ2-3; no reliable D call. Trimming took 0 bases from V and 5 from J, leaving 7 bases between them. The CDR3 runs to 13 residues. From germline, CDR1 is SGHRS and CDR2 YFSETQ. In DNA form, the CDR3 reads TGCGCCAGCAGCTTGGCCTATCAAGATACGCAGTATTTT. Translation gives CASSLAYQDTQYF. Full variable domain (remainder filled in from reference TRBV5-1 and TRBJ2-3): KAGVTQTPRYLIKTRGQQVTLSCSPISGHRSVSWYQQTPGQGLQFLFEYFSETQRNKGNFPGRFSGRQFSNSRSEMNVSTLELGDSALYLCASSLAYQDTQYFGPGTRLTVL.

There are a few counts of this clonotype. The chain is built from TRBV5-1 and TRBJ2-2; D is unclear. Trimming pared 3 bases from V and 6 bases from J, leaving 9 bases between. Germline CDR1 reads SGHRS; CDR2 reads YFSETQ. CDR3 length equals 13 residues. For the CDR3, the DNA is TGCGCCAGCAGCTCAGGCGCGGCCGGGGAGCTGTTTTTT. Residues: CASSSGAAGELFF.

The table lists this clonotype with many counts. This chain links TRBV6-2 or TRBV6-3 with TRBJ2-1, with TRBD2 identical over 8 bases. Trimming removed 7 bases from V and 6 bases from J; junction bases left unmatched: 11. Germline V gene sequence: CDR1 MNHEY, CDR2 SVGEGT. This CDR3 contains 15 residues. The CDR3 region has the DNA TGTGCCAGCACCGAAATAGCGGGGTACGGCAATGAGCAGTTCTTC. It codes for CASTEIAGYGNEQFF.

The V gene is TRBV20-1, the J gene TRBJ2-5; TRBD2 is a possible D gene (6 bases). This CDR3 spans 14 amino acids. Between the trimmed V and J ends, which lost 7 bases and 1 base, there was a span of 16 bases. From germline, CDR1 is DFQATT and CDR2 SNEGSKA (reference sequence). CDR3 region: CSGSKGLPQETQYF. In DNA, the CDR3 is TGCAGTGGGTCAAAGGGACTTCCCCAAGAGACCCAGTACTTC.